This TCR beta chain was retrieved from a study of blood T cell repertoires in COVID-19. Sequencing used immunoSEQ multiplex PCR; TCRdb keeps in-frame clones, though not all of them. The profile shows over 90,000 clones, just under 95% of them singletons. Trimming removed 4 bases from V and 8 bases from J; junction bases left unmatched: 11. The CDR3 totals 15 residues. Per the germline V gene, CDR1 is SEHNR and CDR2 is FQNEAQ (reference sequence). This TCR was sampled from a woman between 50 and 59 years old with COVID-19, enrolled during active disease. This chain links TRBV7-9 with TRBJ1-2; 9 bases are a match to TRBD1. The sample consisted of peripheral blood. The CDR3 bases are TGTGCCAGCAGCTCCGGGACAGGGATCGGGCACGGCTACACCTTC. Its protein is CASSSGTGIGHGYTF.